One T cell receptor (beta chain) is described in this entry. Its antigen is not known. It was by 5' RACE with UMI labels that the TRB cDNA libraries were prepared. After re-calling the 5' RACE reads, TCRdb lists one entry per CDR3 protein, DNA absent. The listing records under 150,000 distinct CDR3 sequences. This record comes from a study of CXCR3-negative and CXCR3-positive naive CD8 T cells. The CDR3 totals 15 residues. Germline loops: CDR1 SGHRS, CDR2 YFSETQ. Study findings and constraints: Naive cells with CXCR3 showed TRB CDR3s that were more hydrophobic than those in CXCR3-negative naive cells.

V gene TRBV5-1 combines with J gene TRBJ2-1; the D call from TCRdb, TRBD2, cannot be confirmed without DNA. Sequenced input: naive CXCR3+ CD8+ T cells from blood. As to subset: CD45RO-CCR7+CD27+CD95- naive CD8+ T cells expressing CXCR3 (TNR3+). This receptor was obtained from a human donor in good health. Some clones in this sample may be carry-over from other donors' samples. CDR3 region: CASSLRAGGYNEQFF.